The following is a TCR beta chain sequence with its context. As yet, its antigen is unknown. This clone may be a read error of a much larger clone one base away. Data came from immunoSEQ multiplex PCR; TCRdb stores just in-frame clones and leaves some out. The table records roughly 150,000 clones, roughly nine tenths of them present only once. The sample is drawn from a study of T cell responses to AZD1222 COVID-19 vaccine. General observations from the study: Nearly half of spike-specific TCRs reportedly target unmutated variant regions.

CDR1 and CDR2 from the germline V gene are SGHNT and YENEEA. This CDR3 contains 14 residues. V lost 0 bases, J lost 1 base, and 3 bases lay in between. The source material was peripheral blood, sampled 28 days after the second AZD1222 dose. The gene calls are TRBV11-3 and TRBJ2-2, with D hard to call. This TCR was sampled from an adult who received the AZD1222 COVID-19 vaccine. Here the CDR3 DNA reads TGTGCCAGCAGCTTAGACGGGAACACCGGGGAGCTGTTTTTT. Residues: CASSLDGNTGELFF. The full variable domain, in which reference TRBV11-3 and TRBJ2-2 provide the parts outside the CDR3, is EAGVVQSPRYKIIEKKQPVAFWCNPISGHNTLYWYLQNLGQGPELLIRYENEEAVDDSQLPKDRFSAERLKGVDSTLKIQPAELGDSAVYLCASSLDGNTGELFFGEGSRLTVL.